Below, 12 T cell receptor beta chains from the same sample are listed, as sequenced in a study of T cell responses to AZD1222 COVID-19 vaccine. Method: immunoSEQ multiplex PCR; TCRdb's copy keeps in-frame clones and lacks some. Among 110,000 to 150,000 clones listed, roughly nine tenths were seen once. Source: peripheral blood, taken on day 0 of AZD1222 vaccination. The receptors stem from an adult in good health.

This chain uses TRBV21-1 with TRBJ1-6; TRBD1 is the table's D call, not checked against the DNA. TRBV21-1 is a recognized pseudogene. The CDR3 contains 19 residues. The CDR3 spells CASSKEGQGVRSYNSPLHF. CDR3 nucleotides: TGTGCCAGCAGCAAAGAGGGACAGGGTGTAAGGTCCTATAATTCACCCCTCCACTTT.

CDR3 sequence reads: CASSMGGLSAYEQYF. In nucleotides, the CDR3 is TGTGCCAGTAGTATGGGCGGACTATCCGCCTACGAGCAGTACTTC. The chain carries TRBV19 and TRBJ2-7; tentative D call: TRBD2 (6 bases). Trimming stripped 3 bases from V and 2 bases from J, with 14 bases between. The CDR3 extends over 15 amino acids. Germline lookup yields CDR1 LNHDA and CDR2 SQIVND (reference sequence).

J is TRBJ2-2 and V is TRBV7-6; 9 bases are shared with TRBD2. This CDR3 region has 16 residues. The junction had 11 bases not matched to a gene; V was cut back by 5 bases and J by 7 bases. Germline lookup yields CDR1 SGHVS and CDR2 FNYEAQ. The CDR3 sequence: CASSQTLAGVGGELFF. The CDR3 DNA is TGTGCCAGCAGCCAAACATTAGCGGGAGTTGGCGGGGAGCTGTTTTTT.

The chain links TRBV3-1 (or the pseudogene TRBV3-2) to TRBJ1-3; D is perhaps TRBD1 (5 bases). V gave up 5 bases and J gave up 2 bases, with 22 bases separating them. Germline V gene sequence: CDR1 LGHDT, CDR2 YNNKEL (reference sequence). The CDR3 runs 18 residues. The CDR3 is CASSITLMGGDAGNTIYF. The DNA for the CDR3 is TGTGCCAGCAGCATTACCCTAATGGGAGGGGATGCTGGAAACACCATATATTTT.

The chain couples TRBV19 to TRBJ2-7; tentatively, D is TRBD1 (7 bases). In germline, CDR1 is LNHDA, CDR2 SQIVND (reference sequence). CDR3 length equals 16 residues. Trimming pared 0 bases from V and 0 bases from J, leaving 12 bases between. CDR3 DNA sequence: TGTGCCAGTAGTATAGAAAGCAGGGGGGCCTCCTACGAGCAGTACTTC. Its translation is CASSIESRGASYEQYF.

The sample holds one count of this clone. The V call is TRBV7-3, the J call TRBJ2-3, with D uncertain. The V gene's germline CDR1 is SGHTA and CDR2 FQGTGA. CDR3 length: 12 residues. With 5 bases removed from V and 7 bases from J, the gap between germline ends came to 10 bases. The CDR3 loop is CASSQDRHTQYF. Here the CDR3 DNA reads TGTGCCAGCAGCCAAGACCGCCATACGCAGTATTTT.

This sequence joins TRBV30 and TRBJ2-5, with a possible D match to TRBD1 (5 bases). There are 14 residues in the CDR3. Germline loops: CDR1 GTSNPN, CDR2 SVGIG (reference sequence). Trimming removed 1 base at V and 4 bases at J, with 13 bases between. The CDR3 DNA reads TGTGCCTGGAGTGATCCAGGGTCCCCAGAGACCCAGTACTTC. Its protein product is CAWSDPGSPETQYF.

The CDR3 nucleotides read TGTGCCAGCTCACCCTACGGACAGAGCAATAATTCACCCCTCCACTTT. It is translated as CASSPYGQSNNSPLHF. J is TRBJ1-6 and V is TRBV18, with D possibly TRBD1 on 6 matching bases. V was pared by 3 bases and J by 5 bases, with 14 bases between. This CDR3 is 16 amino acids long. From germline, CDR1 is KGHSH and CDR2 LQKENI.

J is TRBJ2-3 and V is TRBV6-1, with 7 bases that match TRBD2. Germline CDR1 is MNHNS and CDR2 is SASEGT. The CDR3 spans 15 residues. V trimming: 1 base; J trimming: 5 bases; junction bases outside the gene matches: 6. Written as DNA, the CDR3 is TGTGCCAGCAGTGAAGTCCGGGGGGTGAAAGATACGCAGTATTTT. Translating it yields CASSEVRGVKDTQYF.

V is TRBV18 and J is TRBJ2-1; 15 nucleotides agree with TRBD2. The CDR3 runs 16 residues. Germline V lookup: CDR1 KGHSH, CDR2 LQKENI. J lost 7 bases, V lost 0 bases, and 1 base had no gene match. CDR3 in amino acids: CASSPPGLAGGNEQFF. The CDR3 nucleotides read TGTGCCAGCTCACCACCCGGACTAGCGGGGGGGAATGAGCAGTTCTTC.

This chain connects TRBV7-2 to TRBJ1-5, with D possibly TRBD1 on 5 matching bases. The CDR3 is made up of 13 amino acids. Germline CDR1 is SGHTA and CDR2 is FQGNSA. Trimming removed 5 bases at V and 4 bases at J, with 9 bases between. CDR3 bases: TGTGCCAGCAGCCAAGACAGTAATCAGCCCCAGCATTTT. Residues: CASSQDSNQPQHF.

V and J are TRBV10-3 and TRBJ2-2; TRBD1 agrees at 10 bases. Germline V gene data show CDR1 as ENHRY and CDR2 as SYGVKD. The CDR3 has 15 residues. V lost 10 bases, J lost 7 bases, and 12 bases stayed unmatched. In DNA form, the CDR3 reads TGTGCCACTTACGACAGGGGGCAATTGCACGGGGAGCTGTTTTTT. Amino acid sequence: CATYDRGQLHGELFF.